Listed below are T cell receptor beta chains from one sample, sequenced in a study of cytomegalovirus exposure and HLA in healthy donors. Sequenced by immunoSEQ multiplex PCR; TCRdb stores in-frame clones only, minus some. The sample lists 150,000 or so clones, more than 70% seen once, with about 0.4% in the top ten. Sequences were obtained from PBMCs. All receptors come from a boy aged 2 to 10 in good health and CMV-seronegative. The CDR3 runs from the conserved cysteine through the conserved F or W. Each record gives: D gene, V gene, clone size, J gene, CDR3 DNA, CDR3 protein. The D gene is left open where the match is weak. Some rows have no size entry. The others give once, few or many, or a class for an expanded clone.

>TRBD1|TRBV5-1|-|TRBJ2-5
TGCGCCAGCAGCGCGACAGGACAGGAAATCCAAGAGACCCAGTACTTC
CASSATGQEIQETQYF
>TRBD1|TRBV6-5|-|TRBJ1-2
TGTGCCAGCAGCCTGACAGGGACTTCTAATGGCTACACCTTC
CASSLTGTSNGYTF
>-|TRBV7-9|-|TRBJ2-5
TGTGCCAGCAGCCTCCAAGAGACCCAGTACTTC
CASSLQETQYF
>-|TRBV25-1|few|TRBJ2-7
TGTGCCAGCAGTGATCCCTTTTCCTACGAGCAGTACTTC
CASSDPFSYEQYF
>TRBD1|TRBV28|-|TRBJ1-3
TGTGCCAGCAGTTTGGGACAGATGATATATTTT
CASSLGQMIYF
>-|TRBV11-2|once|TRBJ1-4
TGTGCCAGCAGCATTTGGCAAGCGGAAATCAAAAGGCTTAATGAAAAACTGTTTTTT
CASSIWQAEIKRLNEKLFF
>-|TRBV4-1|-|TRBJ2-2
TGCGCCAGCAGCCAAGAAACAGGGAGAACGAACACCGGGGAGCTGTTTTTT
CASSQETGRTNTGELFF
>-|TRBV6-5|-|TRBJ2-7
TGTGCCAGCAGTGGGCAGAACTACGAGCAGTACTTC
CASSGQNYEQYF
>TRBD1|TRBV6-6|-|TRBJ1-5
TGTGCCAGCAGTTCCCGGGACAGCAAGGATCAGCCCCAGCATTTT
CASSSRDSKDQPQHF
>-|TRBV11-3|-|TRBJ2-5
TGTGCCAGCAGCTTAGTCGGCGAGGGGGTCCAAGAGACCCAGTACTTC
CASSLVGEGVQETQYF
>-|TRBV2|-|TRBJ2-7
TGTGCCAGCAGTGAATTAGGAGCTTACGAGCAGTACTTC
CASSELGAYEQYF
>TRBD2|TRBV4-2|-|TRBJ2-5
TGTGCCAGCAGCCAAGTGGCGGGAGGGGGAGAGACCCAGTACTTC
CASSQVAGGGETQYF
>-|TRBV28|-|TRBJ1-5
TGTGCCAGCCAGGGGAATCAGCCCCAGCATTTT
CASQGNQPQHF
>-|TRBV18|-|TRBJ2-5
TGTGCCAGCCTGTACCAAGAGACCCAGTACTTC
CASLYQETQYF
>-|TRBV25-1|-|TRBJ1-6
TGTGCCAGCAGTGAATTTTTTTTGCCCCAGGGTGTGGATTCACCCCTCCACTTT
CASSEFFLPQGVDSPLHF
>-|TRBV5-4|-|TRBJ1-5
TGTGCCAGCAGCTTGGGAGGGCAGAGCAATCAGCCCCAGCATTTT
CASSLGGQSNQPQHF
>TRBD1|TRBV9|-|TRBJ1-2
TGTGCCAGCAACCCTGGACAGGGCTTCTATGGCTACACCTTC
CASNPGQGFYGYTF
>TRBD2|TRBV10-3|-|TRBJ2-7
TGTGCCACCTCGGGACTAGCGGACTACGAGCAGTACTTC
CATSGLADYEQYF
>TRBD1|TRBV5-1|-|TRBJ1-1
TGCGCCAGCAGCTTGGAGGCAGGGGGCCGCGACACTGAAGCTTTCTTT
CASSLEAGGRDTEAFF
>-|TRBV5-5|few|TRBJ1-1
TGTGCCAGCAGCTTAGGAGGGAACACTGAAGCTTTCTTT
CASSLGGNTEAFF
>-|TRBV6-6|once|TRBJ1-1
TGTGCCAGCAGTTACTCACAGACTGAAGCTTTCTTT
CASSYSQTEAFF
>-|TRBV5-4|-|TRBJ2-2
TGTGCCAGCAGCCCTCCAGGGCGGCGAGGCACCGGGGAGCTGTTTTTT
CASSPPGRRGTGELFF
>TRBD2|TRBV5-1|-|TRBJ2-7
TGCGCCAGCTCCTACAGCAGACTAGCGGGAGGGTACGAGCAGTACTTC
CASSYSRLAGGYEQYF
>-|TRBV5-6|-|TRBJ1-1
TGTGCCAGCAGCTTAGTAACAGGAAGTGAAGCTTTCTTT
CASSLVTGSEAFF
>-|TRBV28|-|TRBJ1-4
TGTGCCAGCAGTCCCGTTCCTGTGAATGAAAAACTGTTTTTT
CASSPVPVNEKLFF
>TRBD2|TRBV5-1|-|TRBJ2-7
TGCGCCAGCAGGTGGACTAGCGGGTCGTCCTACGAGCAGTACTTC
CASRWTSGSSYEQYF
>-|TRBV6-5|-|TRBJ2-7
TGTGCCAGCAGTAGAGGCCCGACCTACGAGCAGTACTTC
CASSRGPTYEQYF
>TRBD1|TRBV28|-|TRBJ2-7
TGTGCCAGCAGGGAAACAGGGGGCAGCCTTCGGGAGCAGTACTTC
CASRETGGSLREQYF